This T cell receptor beta chain was recovered during a study of blood T cell repertoires in COVID-19. The CDR3 is 15 amino acids. Libraries were prepared by immunoSEQ multiplex PCR; TCRdb keeps only in-frame clonotypes and omits some of them. The sample has approximately 270,000 clones; 91% are singletons. Participants were aged about 18 to 100 years from about 25 US areas. The sequence came from a human donor in a cohort exposed to, infected with or recovered from COVID-19 (not recorded which). The donor label of this sample is uncertain. The chain couples TRBV21-1 to TRBJ1-2; the tabulated D call, TRBD1, remains unverified against the DNA. TRBV21-1 is classified as a pseudogene. Source material: PBMCs or T cells enriched from blood (not recorded which). CDR3 protein: CASSDTGNTNYGYTF. The CDR3 nucleotides read TGTGCCAGCTCTGACACAGGGAACACTAACTATGGCTACACCTTC.